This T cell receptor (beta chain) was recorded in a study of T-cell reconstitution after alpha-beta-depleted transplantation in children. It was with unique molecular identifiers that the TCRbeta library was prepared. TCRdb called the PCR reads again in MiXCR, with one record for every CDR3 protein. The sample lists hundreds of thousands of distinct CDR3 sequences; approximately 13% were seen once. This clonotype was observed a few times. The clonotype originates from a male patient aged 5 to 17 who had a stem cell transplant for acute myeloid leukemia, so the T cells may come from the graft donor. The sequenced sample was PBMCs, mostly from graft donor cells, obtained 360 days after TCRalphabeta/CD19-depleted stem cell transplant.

DNA for the CDR3: TGCAGCGTTGCGGTTGGCGCCTACGAGCAGTACTTC. The encoded protein is CSVAVGAYEQYF. The V and J genes are TRBV29-1 and TRBJ2-7; D remains ambiguous. V shed 4 bases and J shed 2 bases, with 9 bases lying between them. From germline, CDR1 is SQVTM and CDR2 ANQGSEA. This CDR3 is built from 12 residues.